Listed here are 3 T cell receptor beta chains from one sample, sequenced in a study of T cells in Graves' hyperthyroidism and ophthalmopathy. Researchers amplified the TCR beta CDR3 regions from RNA transcripts. The HTBI set primed first-round TCR CDR3 RT-PCR. From the multiplex PCR reads, TCRdb called clonotypes with MiXCR, one entry per CDR3 protein. The sample lists 250,000 to 350,000 distinct CDR3 sequences, roughly 20% occurring once. Sequencing used blood. The receptor source for this set is a man aged 25 to 45 with Graves' ophthalmopathy.

The chain joins TRBV18 to TRBJ2-3; 8 nucleotides line up with TRBD2. J gave up 2 bases and V 3 bases, and 7 bases lay outside the gene matches. Germline V gives CDR1 KGHSH, CDR2 LQKENI. The CDR3 contains 16 residues. CDR3 amino acids: CASSPNSGTATDTQYF. The CDR3 bases are TGTGCCAGCTCACCCAATAGCGGGACCGCCACAGATACGCAGTATTTT. Full variable domain (rest looked up from reference TRBV18 and TRBJ2-3): NAGVMQNPRHLVRRRGQEARLRCSPMKGHSHVYWYRQLPEEGLKFMVYLQKENIIDESGMPKERFSAEFPKEGPSILRIQQVVRGDSAAYFCASSPNSGTATDTQYFGPGTRLTVL.

The chain is built from TRBV27 and TRBJ2-1; D might be TRBD1 or TRBD2, each matching 5 bases. The CDR3 loop spans 14 amino acids. The V end was cut by 3 bases, the J end by 5 bases, with 11 bases between. Germline-derived CDR1 and CDR2 are MNHEY and SMNVEV (reference sequence). This CDR3 is CASSLGTPNNEQFF. In nucleotides, the CDR3 is TGTGCCAGCAGTTTGGGGACCCCTAACAATGAGCAGTTCTTC.

This clonotype was counted many times. V and J are TRBV11-2 and TRBJ2-1, with D unclear. V was shortened by 2 bases and J by 6 bases, with 2 bases between the two germline ends. Per germline, CDR1 SGHAT and CDR2 FQNNGV. The CDR3 spans 11 residues. The CDR3 DNA reads TGTGCCAGCAGCTTAAGCAATGAGCAGTTCTTC. Its protein is CASSLSNEQFF.